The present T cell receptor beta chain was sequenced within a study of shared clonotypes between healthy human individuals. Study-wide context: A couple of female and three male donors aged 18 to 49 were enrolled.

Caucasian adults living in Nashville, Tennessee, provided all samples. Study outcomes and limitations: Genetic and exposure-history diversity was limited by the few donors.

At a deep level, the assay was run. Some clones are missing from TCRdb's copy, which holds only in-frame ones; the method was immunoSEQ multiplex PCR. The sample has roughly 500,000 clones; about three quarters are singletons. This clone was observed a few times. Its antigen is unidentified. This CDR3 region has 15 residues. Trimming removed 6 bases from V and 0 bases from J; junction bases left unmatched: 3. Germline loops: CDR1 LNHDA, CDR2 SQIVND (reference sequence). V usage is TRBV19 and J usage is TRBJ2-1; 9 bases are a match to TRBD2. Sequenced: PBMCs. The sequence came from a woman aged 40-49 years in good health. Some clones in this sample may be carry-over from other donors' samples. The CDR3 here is CASSLAGPSYNEQFF. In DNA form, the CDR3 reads TGTGCCAGTAGCCTAGCGGGACCCTCCTACAATGAGCAGTTCTTC.